This T cell receptor (beta chain) was retrieved from a study of T cells in Graves' hyperthyroidism and ophthalmopathy. Study results and caveats: A model of 13 V-J pairs discriminated ophthalmopathy from stable hyperthyroidism.

This clonotype was recorded a few times. Its target is unknown. This CDR3 has 15 amino acids. V was clipped by 3 bases and J by 1 base; unmatched bases: 6. Per the germline V gene, CDR1 is SGHRS and CDR2 is YFSETQ. Stable Graves' hyperthyroidism denoted no ophthalmopathy progression over 18 months. Uncontrolled infection, other autoimmune disease, pregnancy and lactation each barred patients from inclusion. Thyroid ultrasound, orbital computed tomography, clinical symptoms, and serum thyroxine and TRAb underpinned diagnoses. The investigators amplified TCR beta CDR3 regions from RNA transcripts. The HTBI primer set served for first-round RT-PCR of the TCR CDR3. MiXCR, run by TCRdb on the multiplex PCR reads, gives a single entry per CDR3 protein. The sample lists around 720,000 distinct CDR3 sequences, 35% occurring once.

The receptor was derived from a woman between 40 and 50 years old with Graves' hyperthyroidism. The chain recombines TRBV5-1 with TRBJ2-7; 8 bases are shared with TRBD1. The sequencing input was blood. This chain's CDR3 is CASSSGQVGSYEQYF. The CDR3 DNA follows: TGCGCCAGCAGCTCGGGACAGGTGGGATCCTACGAGCAGTACTTC.